These 23 T cell receptor beta chains share one sample of origin, sequenced in a study of read filtering for tumor transcriptome and immune sequencing. From approximately 430 ng of RNA, a library with molecular barcoded alpha/delta and beta/gamma adaptors was made. TCRdb ran MiXCR on the reads and lists one entry per CDR3 protein. Counted here are about 46,000 distinct CDR3 sequences, 15% to 20% occurring once; the ten biggest clones make up around two fifths. The sequencing sample was made of a population of CD138-negative cells sorted from bone marrow. The origin of the receptors is a donor older than 35 with multiple myeloma.

This clonotype occurred many times. The chain combines TRBV2 with TRBJ2-1; 9 bases are a match to TRBD2. J gave up 1 base and V 7 bases, and 5 bases lay outside the gene matches. This CDR3 is 15 amino acids long. The germline V gene encodes CDR1 SNHLY and CDR2 FYNNEI. The CDR3 region is CASKGGLASYNEQFF. Here the CDR3 DNA reads TGTGCCAGCAAGGGTGGACTAGCGTCCTACAATGAGCAGTTCTTC. Variable domain in full (rest from reference TRBV2 and TRBJ2-1): EPEVTQTPSHQVTQMGQEVILRCVPISNHLYFYWYRQILGQKVEFLVSFYNNEISEKSEIFDDQFSVERPDGSNFTLKIRSTKLEDSAMYFCASKGGLASYNEQFFGPGTRLTVL.

This clonotype was counted many times. The chain couples TRBV29-1 to TRBJ2-1; 11 nucleotides line up with TRBD2. CDR1 is SQVTM and CDR2 is ANQGSEA in the germline V gene. V was pared by 4 bases and J by 7 bases, with 6 bases of the junction left unmatched. The CDR3 covers 14 residues. The CDR3 protein is CSVGRLAGTNEQFF. For the CDR3, the DNA is TGCAGCGTTGGGCGACTAGCGGGAACAAATGAGCAGTTCTTC.

A word on this clonotype: This likely reflects a read error, since a far larger clone is one base away. The chain has TRBV6-1 and TRBJ1-1; D might be TRBD1 (6 bases). CDR1 and CDR2 from the germline V gene are MNHNS and SASEGT. The CDR3 totals 14 residues. CDR3 in DNA: TGTGCCAGCAGTTACTTAGGGACATCCACTGAAGCTCTCTTT. It translates to CASSYLGTSTEALF.

Many counts were recorded for this clonotype. The chain joins TRBV20-1 to TRBJ2-7, with TRBD2 identical over 7 bases. V was pared by 6 bases and J by 7 bases, with 18 bases of the junction left unmatched. This CDR3 region has 15 residues. The V gene's germline CDR1 is DFQATT and CDR2 SNEGSKA (reference sequence). The CDR3 DNA reads as TGCAGTGCCCCTCTTGGCGGGAGTGTCTCGGGGGAGCAGTACTTC. It is translated as CSAPLGGSVSGEQYF.

In its sample, this clonotype was seen many times. This sequence joins TRBV6-5 and TRBJ2-1; 10 bases are a match to TRBD2. Germline values: CDR1 MNHEY, CDR2 SVGAGI. The CDR3 consists of 15 residues. V shed 6 bases and J 8 bases; nucleotides not matched to a gene: 10. CDR3 sequence reads: CASRLSGRAVDEQFF. For the CDR3, the DNA is TGTGCCAGCAGGCTAAGCGGGAGGGCCGTCGATGAGCAGTTCTTC.

Points on this clonotype: Since a much larger clone is just one base distant, this may be a read error. The chain joins TRBV7-2 to TRBJ2-1, with 10 positions matching TRBD2. The germline gives CDR1 SGHTA, CDR2 FQGNSA. Trimming cost V 6 bases and J 9 bases; bases outside gene matches: 11. The CDR3 extends over 15 amino acids. CDR3 region: CASRPGTSVLSEQFF. CDR3 bases: TGTGCCAGCAGACCTGGGACTAGCGTCCTCAGTGAGCAGTTCTTC.

This clonotype appeared a single time. Possible read error: a much larger clone is one base away. The rearrangement joins TRBV6-5 to TRBJ2-7, with D possibly matching TRBD1 (6 bases). The CDR3 covers 13 residues. CDR1 MNHEY and CDR2 SVGAGI come from the germline V gene. DNA of the CDR3: TGTGCCAGCAGTACGGACAGCTACTACGAGCGGTACTTC. Amino acids: CASSTDSYYERYF.

The V gene is TRBV12-3 or TRBV12-4, the J gene TRBJ2-5; D is perhaps TRBD2 (6 bases). V was cut by 4 bases and J by 9 bases, with 9 bases left in between. There are 11 residues in the CDR3. CDR3 sequence (DNA): TGTGCCAGCAGTTGGGGGGAGTCCCAGTACTTC. Translated, it gives CASSWGESQYF.

In this sample, this clonotype turned up many times. The rearrangement uses TRBV7-9 and TRBJ2-2, with TRBD2 as a possible D gene (7 bases). The V gene lost 8 bases and the J gene lost 5 bases, with 15 bases spanning the gap. Germline V gene data show CDR1 as SEHNR and CDR2 as FQNEAQ (reference sequence). This CDR3 spans 14 amino acids. CDR3 sequence reads: CASPSGGPTGELFF. The CDR3 DNA follows: TGTGCCAGCCCTTCCGGGGGGCCTACCGGGGAGCTGTTTTTT.

This chain connects TRBV5-6 to TRBJ2-1, with D possibly being TRBD2 (6 bases). The CDR3 is 15 residues long. Germline V gene data show CDR1 as SGHDT and CDR2 as YYEEEE. Trimming pared 5 bases from V and 0 bases from J, leaving 12 bases between. The CDR3 region has the DNA TGTGCCAGCAGTACTAGCTGGAGCTCCTACAATGAGCAGTTCTTC. Protein sequence: CASSTSWSSYNEQFF. The full variable domain, in which reference TRBV5-6 and TRBJ2-1 provide the parts outside the CDR3, is DAGVTQSPTHLIKTRGQQVTLRCSPKSGHDTVSWYQQALGQGPQFIFQYYEEEERQRGNFPDRFSGHQFPNYSSELNVNALLLGDSALYLCASSTSWSSYNEQFFGPGTRLTVL.

This clonotype was detected many times. V is TRBV7-8 and J is TRBJ2-3; no firm D call. Germline V gene sequence: CDR1 SGHVS, CDR2 FQNEAQ. The V end was cut by 1 base, the J end by 1 base, with 6 bases between. This CDR3 has 14 amino acids. The CDR3 here is CASSLGLGTDTQYF. CDR3 sequence (DNA): TGTGCCAGCAGCTTAGGGCTAGGCACAGATACGCAGTATTTT.

This clonotype came up many times. The gene calls are TRBV28 and TRBJ2-5; TRBD2 might be the D (6 bases). Trimming removed 6 bases at V and 6 bases at J, with 17 bases between. The CDR3 is 14 amino acids. Per the germline V gene, CDR1 is MDHEN and CDR2 is SYDVKM. This chain's CDR3 is CASRGGGEIKTQYF. CDR3 coding DNA: TGTGCCAGCAGGGGGGGAGGAGAGATTAAGACCCAGTACTTC.

Notes on this clonotype: Just one base apart from a much larger clone, this may be a read error. The gene calls are TRBV4-1 and TRBJ1-1; tentative D call: TRBD1 (6 bases). This CDR3 region has 16 residues. Germline V gene data show CDR1 as MGHRA and CDR2 as YSYEKL. The CDR3 bases are TGCGCCGGCAGCCCGAAGTCGGGACAACTGAACACTGAAGCTTTCTTT. This sequence encodes CAGSPKSGQLNTEAFF.

This clonotype showed up many times. A read error may explain this, as a much larger clone is one base away. A read error is likely, as this CDR3 ends without the conserved phenylalanine or tryptophan. The J gene is TRBJ2-1, the V gene TRBV11-2, with 9 bases identical to TRBD2. Trimming took 4 bases from V and 5 from J; bases not matched to a gene: 6. The CDR3 is 15 amino acids. Germline V gene lookup returns CDR1 SGHAT and CDR2 FQNNGV. The chain's CDR3 is CASSSRLAEDNEQFI. In DNA, the CDR3 is TGTGCCAGCAGCTCCAGACTAGCGGAAGACAATGAGCAGTTCATC.

In this sample, this clonotype turned up many times. The chain uses TRBV28 and TRBJ2-3; possibly TRBD2 for D (7 bases). V lost 3 bases and J 3 bases, leaving 13 bases between the germline ends. Germline values: CDR1 MDHEN, CDR2 SYDVKM. This CDR3 region has 15 residues. The CDR3 spells CASSFGGRWTDTQYF. Here the CDR3 DNA reads TGTGCCAGCAGTTTCGGGGGGCGATGGACAGATACGCAGTATTTT.

This clonotype was seen ten or more times. The rearrangement joins TRBV20-1 to TRBJ1-1, with D unclear. The germline V gene has CDR1 DFQATT and CDR2 SNEGSKA (reference sequence). The V gene lost 0 bases and the J gene lost 1 base, with 12 bases spanning the gap. The CDR3 consists of 15 residues. CDR3 sequence: CSARDPNLSNTEAFF. The CDR3 nucleotides are TGCAGTGCTAGAGATCCCAATTTGTCGAACACTGAAGCTTTCTTT.

The chain employs TRBV20-1 and TRBJ2-5; D is uncertain. CDR1 and CDR2 from the germline V gene are DFQATT and SNEGSKA (reference sequence). V lost 0 bases to trimming and J lost 2 bases, with 16 bases between them. The CDR3 runs to 16 residues. CDR3 DNA sequence: TGCAGTGCTAGAGACCCAAGGACCACCGTACAAGAGACCCAGTACTTC. Translation gives CSARDPRTTVQETQYF.

J is TRBJ1-3 and V is TRBV13, with D possibly TRBD1 on 5 matching bases. Germline V gives CDR1 PRHDT, CDR2 FYEKMQ (reference sequence). CDR3 length: 19 residues. V was cut by 5 bases and J by 0 bases, with 23 bases left in between. The CDR3 DNA reads TGTGCCAGCAGCCCCCCCCCCGGGACGGTAGTCCGCTCTGGAAACACCATATATTTT. It translates to CASSPPPGTVVRSGNTIYF.

This chain connects TRBV19 to TRBJ1-5; D unresolved. Trimming took off 3 bases at V and 0 bases at J, with 9 bases between the two ends. Germline V gene lookup returns CDR1 LNHDA and CDR2 SQIVND (reference sequence). This CDR3 has 15 amino acids. The CDR3 nucleotides are TGTGCCAGTAGTATCCTGACGGATAGCAATCAGCCCCAGCATTTT. As protein: CASSILTDSNQPQHF.

As to this clonotype: This may be a read error, as it is one base from a much larger clone. This chain uses TRBV7-2 with TRBJ2-3, with D perhaps TRBD1 or TRBD2 (5 bases each). CDR3 length: 15 amino acids. Germline values: CDR1 SGHTA, CDR2 FQGNSA. For the CDR3, the DNA is TGTGCCAGCAGCTTTGGGGGACGTAACTCAGATTCGCAGTATTTT. It translates to CASSFGGRNSDSQYF.

About this clonotype: The junction departs from the called germline gene at one end, perhaps through a read error. The chain has TRBV3-1 and TRBJ2-3; D possibly corresponds to TRBD1 (5 bases). The CDR3 has 13 amino acids. Germline V CDR1 and CDR2: LGHDT, YNNKEL (reference sequence). The CDR3 DNA follows: TGTGCCAGCAGCCAAGAAGGGGTAGATGCGCAGTATTTT. Translated, it gives CASSQEGVDAQYF.

Many counts were recorded for this clonotype. This rearrangement joins TRBV7-9 to TRBJ2-5, with no clear D. Germline loops: CDR1 SEHNR, CDR2 FQNEAQ (reference sequence). The CDR3 is made up of 14 amino acids. V was pared by 1 base and J by 1 base, with 7 bases between. CDR3 amino acids: CASSLDQAQETQYF. The CDR3 DNA reads TGTGCCAGCAGCTTAGATCAGGCCCAAGAGACCCAGTACTTC.

CDR3 bases: TGTGCTAGTGGAGGGACCGCTAGCACCGGGGAGCTGTTTTTT. It encodes CASGGTASTGELFF. The chain couples TRBV12-5 to TRBJ2-2, with D possibly called TRBD1 or TRBD2 (5 bases each). Germline V gene lookup returns CDR1 LGHNT and CDR2 FRNRAP. This CDR3 is built from 14 residues. V was trimmed by 6 bases and J by 4 bases, leaving 12 bases between them. Full variable domain (outside the CDR3, taken from reference TRBV12-5 and TRBJ2-2): DARVTQTPRHKVTEMGQEVTMRCQPILGHNTVFWYRQTMMQGLELLAYFRNRAPLDDSGMPKDRFSAEMPDATLATLKIQPSEPRDSAVYFCASGGTASTGELFFGEGSRLTVL.